The sequence of this T cell receptor (beta chain) was determined in a study of identical twins. Study-wide results and caveats: Monozygotic twin pairs showed more out-of-frame TCR alpha sharing than models estimated. With abundant cord blood beta clonotypes, insertions were fewer; memory repertoires showed no such pattern. Potential partial confounding of zero-insertion analyses by invariant MAIT and iNKT cells was noted.

About this clonotype: Its target is unknown.

Looked up from germline, CDR1 is LGHNA and CDR2 is YNFKEQ. J gave up 2 bases and V 1 base, and 9 bases lay outside the gene matches. The CDR3 extends over 17 amino acids. Healthy Caucasians made up all donors. TCRdb processed the 5' RACE reads anew with MiXCR; each CDR3 protein has one entry. The data contain fewer than 500,000 distinct CDR3 sequences, roughly an eighth of them singletons. This sample was shared with a second study, whose subject was yellow fever vaccine responses in identical twins.

The rearrangement uses TRBV4-2 and TRBJ2-7; TRBD1 matches at 9 bases. The specimen sequenced was CD4+ T cells sorted from blood. This receptor was obtained from a woman aged 18-29 years in good health. CDR3 loop: CASSQGAGTGLAYEQYF. The CDR3 region has the DNA TGTGCCAGCAGCCAAGGTGCCGGGACAGGGTTGGCCTACGAGCAGTACTTC.